Shown below are 32 T cell receptor beta chains from a single sample sequenced in a study of beta chain features in type 1 diabetes. Isolated RNA was reverse transcribed in full, so expressed TCRB transcripts were sequenced. Profiled with immunoSEQ multiplex PCR; TCRdb holds only in-frame clones, not every one. The data hold approximately 160,000 clones, with around 10% observed a single time. Their antigens remain unidentified. Overall study findings and caveats: In all four CD4+ subsets, TCRB CDR3 length was significantly, moderately reduced in type 1 diabetes.

The material sequenced was central memory CD4+ T cells from blood. Every receptor here comes from a man in his thirties or forties with type 1 diabetes.

The J gene is TRBJ2-5, the V gene TRBV7-9, with 7 positions matching TRBD1. V trimming: 4 bases; J trimming: 5 bases; junction bases outside the gene matches: 10. Looked up from germline, CDR1 is SEHNR and CDR2 is FQNEAQ (reference sequence). This CDR3 comprises 15 residues. CDR3 sequence reads: CASSSTGQFDETQYF. In DNA, the CDR3 is TGTGCCAGCAGCTCCACGGGACAGTTCGACGAGACCCAGTACTTC.

V gene TRBV28 combines with J gene TRBJ2-1; 9 bases fit TRBD1. Germline CDR1 is MDHEN and CDR2 is SYDVKM. The junction had 6 bases not matched to a gene; V was cut back by 5 bases and J by 4 bases. This CDR3 has 15 amino acids. CDR3 bases: TGTGCCAGCAGTATACAGGGGGCGAGGTACAATGAGCAGTTCTTC. Residues: CASSIQGARYNEQFF.

The sample holds a few counts of this clone. The chain couples TRBV13 to TRBJ1-2, with 7 bases matching TRBD1. The V gene end was trimmed by 5 bases and the J gene end by 4 bases; junction bases not matched to a gene: 7. In germline, CDR1 is PRHDT, CDR2 FYEKMQ (reference sequence). The CDR3 spans 14 residues. The chain's CDR3 is CASSTDRKIYGYTF. CDR3 DNA: TGTGCCAGCAGCACGGACAGGAAGATCTATGGCTACACCTTC.

This clone was counted a few times. This sequence joins TRBV29-1 and TRBJ1-5, with 7 bases that match TRBD1. V trimming: 2 bases; J trimming: 2 bases; junction bases outside the gene matches: 3. The CDR3 is 14 amino acids. Looked up from germline, CDR1 is SQVTM and CDR2 is ANQGSEA. The CDR3 is CSVELQGGNQPQHF. The CDR3 DNA is TGCAGCGTTGAATTGCAGGGGGGCAATCAGCCCCAGCATTTT. The full variable domain, completed using reference TRBV29-1 and TRBJ1-5, is SAVISQKPSRDICQRGTSLTIQCQVDSQVTMMFWYRQQPGQSLTLIATANQGSEATYESGFVIDKFPISRPNLTFSTLTVSNMSPEDSSIYLCSVELQGGNQPQHFGDGTRLSIL.

The V and J genes are TRBV9 and TRBJ1-2; tentatively, D is TRBD1 (5 bases). The CDR3 length is 14 residues. The V and J ends lost 3 bases and 4 bases respectively, with 13 bases between them. CDR1 and CDR2 (germline): SGDLS, YYNGEE. The CDR3: CASSESTAGYGYTF. The CDR3 coding sequence is TGTGCCAGCAGCGAATCGACAGCGGGCTATGGCTACACCTTC. Based on the CDR3 plus reference TRBV9 and TRBJ1-2, the full variable domain is DSGVTQTPKHLITATGQRVTLRCSPRSGDLSVYWYQQSLDQGLQFLIQYYNGEERAKGNILERFSAQQFPDLHSELNLSSLELGDSALYFCASSESTAGYGYTFGSGTRLTVV.

This clone was detected only a few times. The chain links TRBV28 to TRBJ2-7; 12 bases are a match to TRBD2. The CDR3 length is 15 residues. The germline CDR1 and CDR2 sequences are MDHEN and SYDVKM. The V and J ends lost 6 bases and 5 bases, in that order; junction bases with no gene match: 8. CDR3 bases: TGTGCCAGCAGGTCTAGCGGGAGGGCGAGCGACGAGCAGTACTTC. It yields the protein CASRSSGRASDEQYF. Supplemented by reference TRBV28 and TRBJ2-7, the full variable domain reads DVKVTQSSRYLVKRTGEKVFLECVQDMDHENMFWYRQDPGLGLRLIYFSYDVKMKEKGDIPEGYSVSREKKERFSLILESASTNQTSMYLCASRSSGRASDEQYFGPGTRLTVT.

This clone was detected only a few times. The chain carries TRBV6-5 and TRBJ2-4; a possible D gene is TRBD2 (6 bases). V was pared by 5 bases and J by 6 bases, with 14 bases between. CDR1 is MNHEY, CDR2 SVGAGI, per germline. This CDR3 is 14 amino acids long. CDR3 DNA sequence: TGTGCCAGCAGTGAGTGGGTAGCGGCAAACATTCAGTACTTC. It is translated as CASSEWVAANIQYF.

This clone was observed a handful of times. The rearrangement links TRBV30 to TRBJ1-3; D uncertain. This CDR3 is built from 15 residues. Trimming took off 2 bases at V and 0 bases at J, with 11 bases between the two ends. Germline CDR1 reads GTSNPN; CDR2 reads SVGIG (reference sequence). CDR3 DNA sequence: TGTGCCTGGAGTAAACAGTTTCTCTCTGGAAACACCATATATTTT. This translates into CAWSKQFLSGNTIYF. The full variable domain, rest sourced from reference TRBV30 and TRBJ1-3, is SQTIHQWPATLVQPVGSPLSLECTVEGTSNPNLYWYRQAAGRGLQLLFYSVGIGQISSEVPQNLSASRPQDRQFILSSKKLLLSDSGFYLCAWSKQFLSGNTIYFGEGSWLTVV.

This clone was counted between two and nine times. V gene TRBV19 combines with J gene TRBJ2-2, with 7 bases aligning to TRBD1. Germline V gene data show CDR1 as LNHDA and CDR2 as SQIVND (reference sequence). The CDR3 sequence is 15 residues long. V lost 3 bases and J lost 1; bases outside the gene matches: 2. The CDR3 nucleotides are TGTGCCAGTAGTATGGCAGGGGGGAACACCGGGGAGCTGTTTTTT. Amino acid sequence: CASSMAGGNTGELFF.

J is TRBJ2-4 and V is TRBV18, with TRBD2 identical over 11 bases. V was pared by 2 bases and J by 7 bases, with 7 bases of the junction left unmatched. The CDR3 is made up of 16 amino acids. Germline CDR1 is KGHSH and CDR2 is LQKENI. The CDR3 loop is CASSPFRSGRDNIQYF. As DNA, the CDR3 is TGTGCCAGCTCACCATTTCGTAGCGGGAGGGACAACATTCAGTACTTC. The variable domain in full, completed from reference TRBV18 and TRBJ2-4, reads NAGVMQNPRHLVRRRGQEARLRCSPMKGHSHVYWYRQLPEEGLKFMVYLQKENIIDESGMPKERFSAEFPKEGPSILRIQQVVRGDSAAYFCASSPFRSGRDNIQYFGAGTRLSVL.

The chain carries TRBV30 and TRBJ1-5; 7 nucleotides line up with TRBD1. Germline values: CDR1 GTSNPN, CDR2 SVGIG (reference sequence). The CDR3 runs to 13 residues. V shed 2 bases and J 5 bases; nucleotides not matched to a gene: 3. In DNA, the CDR3 is TGTGCCTGGAGTCCAGGGACAGATCAGCCCCAGCATTTT. Its protein product is CAWSPGTDQPQHF.

This chain connects TRBV19 to TRBJ1-1; TRBD1 agrees at 7 bases. The germline V gene has CDR1 LNHDA and CDR2 SQIVND (reference sequence). The CDR3 covers 13 residues. V was pared by 2 bases and J by 5 bases, with 2 bases of the junction left unmatched. The CDR3: CASSIHRGTEAFF. For the CDR3, the DNA is TGTGCCAGTAGTATACACAGGGGTACTGAAGCTTTCTTT.

This chain connects TRBV7-9 to TRBJ1-2; the match to TRBD1 covers 9 bases. CDR3 size: 13 residues. From germline, CDR1 is SEHNR and CDR2 FQNEAQ (reference sequence). Trimming took 5 bases from V and 7 from J; bases not matched to a gene: 5. The CDR3 bases are TGTGCCAGCAGCATAATACAGGGGGCTGGCTACACCTTC. Translation: CASSIIQGAGYTF.

About this clone itself: The identical CDR3 is also encoded by other nucleotide sequences in the sample. The gene calls are TRBV29-1 and TRBJ2-3; 9 bases match TRBD2. This CDR3 spans 14 amino acids. J lost 3 bases, V lost 5 bases, and 6 bases had no gene match. CDR1 is SQVTM and CDR2 is ANQGSEA in the germline V gene. The CDR3 here is CSVYSGSGTDTQYF. Written as DNA, the CDR3 is TGCAGCGTTTATAGCGGGAGTGGTACAGATACGCAGTATTTT.

The rearrangement links TRBV2 to TRBJ1-5; no reliable D call. V shed 0 bases and J shed 5 bases, with 11 bases lying between them. The germline CDR1 and CDR2 sequences are SNHLY and FYNNEI. The CDR3 sequence is 15 residues long. This chain's CDR3 is CASSEAEGGDQPQHF. CDR3 DNA: TGTGCCAGCAGTGAAGCGGAGGGTGGGGATCAGCCCCAGCATTTT.

The CDR3 sequence: CASSSPGQGDHEQYF. The CDR3 nucleotides read TGTGCCAGCAGTTCGCCGGGACAGGGGGACCACGAGCAGTACTTC. This chain connects TRBV28 to TRBJ2-7; the match to TRBD1 covers 11 bases. The germline V gene encodes CDR1 MDHEN and CDR2 SYDVKM. The CDR3 is 15 residues long. Germline trimming cut 4 bases from V and 5 bases from J; bases unmatched to any gene: 7.

Only a few counts were recorded for this clone. The chain joins TRBV11-3 to TRBJ2-2; the match to TRBD2 covers 7 bases. This CDR3 comprises 14 residues. V shed 5 bases and J 4 bases; nucleotides not matched to a gene: 4. Germline loops: CDR1 SGHNT, CDR2 YENEEA. CDR3 nucleotide sequence: TGTGCCAGCAGCCGGGACTACCGCACCGGGGAGCTGTTTTTT. This gives the protein CASSRDYRTGELFF.

This clone was detected only a few times. This sequence joins TRBV14 and TRBJ2-7, with 12 positions matching TRBD2. Germline assignment: CDR1 SGHDN and CDR2 FVKESK. There are 18 residues in the CDR3. J was trimmed by 2 bases and V by 0 bases; bases with no gene match: 8. CDR3 sequence: CASSQESSGRGFTYEQYF. The CDR3 coding sequence is TGTGCCAGCAGCCAAGAATCTAGCGGGAGGGGATTCACCTACGAGCAGTACTTC.

This clone was found a few times. This chain uses TRBV10-3 with TRBJ2-3, with 12 bases aligning to TRBD2. CDR1 and CDR2 (germline): ENHRY, SYGVKD. Losses at the gene ends were 4 bases for V and 0 bases for J; bases not matched to a gene: 2. The CDR3 loop spans 16 amino acids. The CDR3 region has the DNA TGTGCCATCAGTGGGGGGACTAGCGGGAGCACAGATACGCAGTATTTT. Translating it yields CAISGGTSGSTDTQYF.

CDR3 DNA: TGCAGCGTTGGTCTGTATTCGGAGGGCACAGATACGCAGTATTTT. Protein: CSVGLYSEGTDTQYF. The gene calls are TRBV29-1 and TRBJ2-3; the D gene is possibly TRBD2 (5 bases). From germline, CDR1 is SQVTM and CDR2 ANQGSEA. Trimming shortened V by 4 bases and J by 1 base, and 15 bases separated the two germline ends. The CDR3 consists of 15 residues.

This clone has a handful of counts. J is TRBJ2-2 and V is TRBV11-2, with TRBD2 identical over 10 bases. In germline, CDR1 is SGHAT, CDR2 FQNNGV. The CDR3 runs to 17 residues. Losses at the gene ends were 3 bases for V and 1 base for J; bases not matched to a gene: 5. CDR3 DNA: TGTGCCAGCAGCTTTCGAGGACTAGCGGAGAACACCGGGGAGCTGTTTTTT. This sequence encodes CASSFRGLAENTGELFF.

This clone was detected ten times or more. The chain carries TRBV28 and TRBJ2-7; maybe TRBD1 (6 bases). Germline V gene sequence: CDR1 MDHEN, CDR2 SYDVKM. The CDR3 covers 15 residues. Between the trimmed V and J ends, which lost 3 bases and 0 bases, there was a span of 12 bases. CDR3 DNA sequence: TGTGCCAGCAGTTTCTCCCCAGGGGTCTCCTACGAGCAGTACTTC. Protein product: CASSFSPGVSYEQYF.

This clone was recorded a few times. The sample carries other DNA sequences with the same CDR3. The genes are TRBV28 and TRBJ1-2; D is perhaps TRBD1 (5 bases). The germline V gene has CDR1 MDHEN and CDR2 SYDVKM. Between the trimmed V and J ends, which lost 5 bases and 3 bases, there was a span of 7 bases. The CDR3 contains 12 residues. CDR3 loop: CASSLQDYGYTF. CDR3 nucleotide sequence: TGTGCCAGCAGTCTACAGGACTATGGCTACACCTTC.

The CDR3 sequence: CASLLSGTYEQYF. The CDR3 DNA reads as TGTGCCAGCCTCCTAAGCGGAACCTACGAGCAGTACTTC. The V gene is TRBV28, the J gene TRBJ2-7, with a tentative D call TRBD2 (5 bases). The CDR3 sequence is 13 residues long. Germline CDR1 is MDHEN and CDR2 is SYDVKM. The germline V and J ends were trimmed by 8 bases and 2 bases, with 13 bases remaining between them.

This clone has just a few counts. The chain combines TRBV11-2 with TRBJ2-1; possibly TRBD2 for D (6 bases). Germline-derived CDR1 and CDR2 are SGHAT and FQNNGV. The CDR3 has 15 amino acids. The V gene lost 5 bases and the J gene lost 9 bases, with 20 bases spanning the gap. The CDR3 loop is CASSPPPGDNSEQFF. For the CDR3, the DNA is TGTGCCAGCAGCCCTCCTCCGGGAGATAACAGTGAGCAGTTCTTC.

This chain connects TRBV18 to TRBJ2-1; 10 bases line up with TRBD2. This CDR3 region has 16 residues. With 1 base clipped from V and 7 bases from J, the junction kept 7 bases outside the gene matches. Per germline, CDR1 KGHSH and CDR2 LQKENI. CDR3 nucleotide sequence: TGTGCCAGCTCACCACTGCTAGCGGGAGCAGGTAATGAGCAGTTCTTC. It specifies CASSPLLAGAGNEQFF.

This clone showed up just a few times. V is TRBV7-2 and J is TRBJ1-1; TRBD1 aligns across 9 bases. Trimming removed 1 base from V and 11 bases from J; junction bases left unmatched: 5. The CDR3 loop spans 13 amino acids. Germline V CDR1 and CDR2: SGHTA, FQGNSA. For the CDR3, the DNA is TGTGCCAGCAGCTTAGGGCGGGACAGGGTGGCTTTCTTT. Residues: CASSLGRDRVAFF.

The chain recombines TRBV28 with TRBJ2-1, with TRBD2 as a possible D gene (5 bases). V dropped 5 bases and J dropped 0 bases, with 11 bases sitting between them. Germline V gene data show CDR1 as MDHEN and CDR2 as SYDVKM. CDR3 length: 15 amino acids. The CDR3 sequence is CASSMSGSSYNEQFF. As DNA, the CDR3 is TGTGCCAGCAGTATGTCGGGAAGCTCCTACAATGAGCAGTTCTTC.

The rearrangement joins TRBV14 to TRBJ2-2; no definite D call. The CDR3 is made up of 15 amino acids. V lost 4 bases and J lost 0, with 9 bases in between. Germline CDR1 and CDR2: SGHDN and FVKESK. The CDR3: CASSRRFPNTGELFF. In nucleotides, the CDR3 is TGTGCCAGCAGCCGGCGGTTCCCGAACACCGGGGAGCTGTTTTTT.

This clone was detected only a few times. The V and J genes are TRBV29-1 and TRBJ2-7; D is possibly TRBD1 (5 bases). The germline V gene has CDR1 SQVTM and CDR2 ANQGSEA. Trimming removed 3 bases at V and 4 bases at J, with 10 bases between. This CDR3 has 12 residues. CDR3 loop: CSVEGNRYEQYF. In DNA form, the CDR3 reads TGCAGCGTTGAGGGGAACAGGTACGAGCAGTACTTC.

This clone has only a few counts. The chain joins TRBV16 to TRBJ2-3; 7 bases are shared with TRBD1. Germline assignment: CDR1 KGHSY and CDR2 FQNENV. The J segment lost 2 bases and the V segment lost 4 bases, leaving 3 bases of the junction unmatched. The CDR3 extends over 14 amino acids. The CDR3 region has the DNA TGTGCCAGCAGCCGGGGGACAGACACAGATACGCAGTATTTT. Its protein product is CASSRGTDTDTQYF.

The genes are TRBV2 and TRBJ2-7; 14 positions agree with TRBD2. From germline, CDR1 is SNHLY and CDR2 FYNNEI. The V segment lost 5 bases and the J segment 7 bases; nucleotides outside the gene matches: 10. This CDR3 contains 16 residues. The CDR3 bases are TGTGCCAGCAGTCCAACCGGGACTAGCGGGAGCTTGGAGCAGTACTTC. Protein product: CASSPTGTSGSLEQYF.